This is a list of T cell receptor beta chains from one sample in a study of blood T cell repertoires in COVID-19. Libraries were prepared by immunoSEQ multiplex PCR; TCRdb keeps only in-frame clonotypes and omits some of them. The table has a few hundred thousand clones, 80% to 85% seen once; the top ten hold 3.4%. The source material was PBMCs or T cells enriched from blood (not recorded which). These receptors all stem from a man aged 50 to 60 who had recovered from COVID-19. CDR3s include the opening cysteine and the closing phenylalanine or tryptophan. The D gene is left open where the match is weak. Where a row states a size, it is once, few, many or the class of an expanded clone; other rows omit it.

j_gene | d_gene | abundance | v_gene | CDR3aa | CDR3nt
TRBJ1-1 | TRBD1 | - | TRBV19 | CASSIARGLNTEAFF | TGTGCCAGTAGTATAGCCAGGGGGCTGAACACTGAAGCTTTCTTT
TRBJ1-2 | TRBD1 | once | TRBV7-3 | CASSQGQDNYGYTF | TGTGCCAGCAGCCAAGGACAGGACAACTATGGCTACACCTTC
TRBJ1-1 | - | - | TRBV7-2 | CASSLTEQVNTEAFF | TGTGCCAGCAGCTTAACTGAGCAAGTGAACACTGAAGCTTTCTTT
TRBJ1-4 | - | - | TRBV18 | CASSPRREANEKLFF | TGTGCCAGCTCACCGCGTCGAGAGGCTAATGAAAAACTGTTTTTT
TRBJ2-1 | - | - | TRBV9 | CASSVGLASYNEQFF | TGTGCCAGCAGCGTAGGGCTGGCCTCCTACAATGAGCAGTTCTTC
TRBJ2-7 | - | - | TRBV5-5 | CASSRDLPAYEQYF | TGTGCCAGCAGCCGGGACTTGCCGGCCTACGAGCAGTACTTC
TRBJ1-1 | - | - | TRBV12-3/TRBV12-4 | CASSFVRETEAFF | TGTGCCAGCAGTTTCGTGCGAGAAACTGAAGCTTTCTTT
TRBJ2-3 | TRBD1 | many | TRBV24-1 | CATGPGQVLADTQYF | TGTGCCACCGGGCCTGGACAGGTTTTGGCAGATACGCAGTATTTT
TRBJ1-1 | TRBD1 | - | TRBV5-1 | CASSNGQGDTEAFF | TGCGCCAGCAGCAACGGACAGGGGGACACTGAAGCTTTCTTT
TRBJ1-1 | TRBD1 | - | TRBV7-2 | CASSLPQGERGGAFF | TGTGCCAGCAGCTTACCGCAGGGGGAACGAGGGGGCGCTTTCTTT
TRBJ2-7 | TRBD2 | - | TRBV10-3 | CASAPLTSGAYEQYF | TGTGCCAGCGCTCCTCTGACTAGCGGGGCCTACGAGCAGTACTTC
TRBJ2-5 | TRBD1 | - | TRBV2 | CASKGQRQETQYF | TGTGCCAGCAAGGGACAGAGACAAGAGACCCAGTACTTC
TRBJ2-7 | TRBD2 | - | TRBV5-1 | CASSLGLTSGSSYEQYF | TGCGCCAGCAGCTTGGGATTAACTAGCGGGAGTTCCTACGAGCAGTACTTC
TRBJ2-5 | TRBD2 | - | TRBV5-1 | CASSTGLAETQYF | TGCGCCAGCAGCACGGGACTAGCGGAAACCCAGTACTTC
TRBJ2-5 | - | - | TRBV5-8 | CASSLTRTQYF | TGTGCCAGCAGCTTGACGAGGACCCAGTACTTC
TRBJ1-1 | - | - | TRBV5-1 | CASSGTANTEAFF | TGCGCCAGCAGCGGAACAGCGAACACTGAAGCTTTCTTT
TRBJ2-1 | - | - | TRBV5-5 | CASGGLLSSYNEQFF | TGTGCCAGCGGAGGGCTTTTGAGCTCCTACAATGAGCAGTTCTTC
TRBJ1-5 | - | - | TRBV19 | CASSHTPSGDQPQHF | TGTGCCAGTAGTCATACCCCGTCAGGGGATCAGCCCCAGCATTTT
TRBJ2-3 | - | - | TRBV28 | CASRSSRTARTDTQYF | TGTGCCAGCAGGAGCTCCAGGACAGCTAGAACAGATACGCAGTATTTT
TRBJ2-4 | - | - | TRBV2 | CASSEGGSSKNIQYF | TGTGCCAGCAGTGAAGGGGGCTCATCCAAAAACATTCAGTACTTC
TRBJ2-1 | TRBD2 | - | TRBV11-3 | CASRLRTSEYNEQFF | TGTGCCAGCAGGTTACGGACTAGCGAATACAATGAGCAGTTCTTC
TRBJ2-4 | TRBD1 | - | TRBV2 | CASSRQGNIQYF | TGTGCCAGCAGCCGACAGGGAAACATTCAGTACTTC
TRBJ1-1 | - | - | TRBV9 | CASSVISGDTEAFF | TGTGCCAGCAGCGTAATCTCGGGAGACACTGAAGCTTTCTTT
TRBJ2-4 | TRBD1 | - | TRBV5-4 | CASSSDRAHLTKNIQYF | TGTGCCAGCAGCTCGGACAGGGCCCACCTCACCAAAAACATTCAGTACTTC
TRBJ2-7 | - | few | TRBV12-5 | CASGLWGLPPYEQYF | TGTGCTAGTGGTTTGTGGGGCTTACCTCCCTACGAGCAGTACTTC
TRBJ2-1 | TRBD2 | - | TRBV12-5 | CASGPGTSGLNEQFF | TGTGCTAGTGGGCCCGGGACTAGCGGCCTCAATGAGCAGTTCTTC
TRBJ2-6 | - | - | TRBV9 | CASSVSQSGANVLTF | TGTGCCAGCAGCGTAAGTCAGTCTGGGGCCAACGTCCTGACTTTC
TRBJ2-1 | - | few | TRBV10-3 | CAISEPMTGYNEQFF | TGTGCCATCAGTGAGCCTATGACGGGCTACAATGAGCAGTTCTTC
TRBJ2-1 | - | - | TRBV12-3/TRBV12-4 | CASVSVMNEQFF | TGTGCCAGCGTATCGGTTATGAATGAGCAGTTCTTC
TRBJ1-2 | - | few | TRBV2 | CATPTRIRNGYTF | TGTGCCACCCCAACCAGGATTCGTAATGGCTACACCTTC
TRBJ1-3 | - | - | TRBV5-4 | CASSLQGRRNTIYF | TGTGCCAGCAGCTTGCAGGGGCGAAGAAACACCATATATTTT
TRBJ2-7 | TRBD2 | - | TRBV19 | CASRGLAGAAYEQYF | TGTGCCAGTAGAGGACTAGCGGGAGCGGCCTACGAGCAGTACTTC
TRBJ1-1 | - | - | TRBV10-3 | CAISAGQAHWAFF | TGTGCCATCAGTGCTGGGCAGGCCCATTGGGCTTTCTTT
TRBJ1-3 | - | - | TRBV2 | CASTFSSGNTIYF | TGTGCCAGCACATTTTCTAGTGGAAACACCATATATTTT
TRBJ2-7 | - | - | TRBV7-2 | CASSSLYEQYF | TGTGCCAGCAGCTCCCTCTACGAGCAGTACTTC
TRBJ2-1 | - | - | TRBV18 | CASSGLGPRDNEQFF | TGTGCCAGCTCGGGTCTAGGCCCCAGGGACAATGAGCAGTTCTTC
TRBJ2-7 | TRBD2 | - | TRBV6-2/TRBV6-3 | CASSYGTSGYEQYF | TGTGCCAGCAGTTACGGGACTAGCGGCTACGAGCAGTACTTC
TRBJ2-1 | TRBD2 | - | TRBV11-2 | CASSSKSGRAGNEQFF | TGTGCCAGCAGCTCGAAAAGCGGGAGGGCCGGAAATGAGCAGTTCTTC
TRBJ1-1 | TRBD1 | few | TRBV7-9 | CASSLARGLVPEAFF | TGTGCCAGCAGCTTAGCGAGGGGGCTTGTCCCTGAAGCTTTCTTT
TRBJ2-7 | TRBD2 | - | TRBV5-4 | CASSPELAGVPYEQYF | TGTGCCAGCAGCCCCGAACTAGCGGGAGTTCCCTACGAGCAGTACTTC
TRBJ2-7 | TRBD2 | few | TRBV3-1/TRBV3-2 | CASSQGGGRPYEQYF | TGTGCCAGCAGCCAAGGCGGCGGGAGGCCCTACGAGCAGTACTTC
TRBJ1-5 | - | - | TRBV30 | CAWKGSSNQPQHF | TGTGCCTGGAAAGGGAGTAGCAATCAGCCCCAGCATTTT
TRBJ2-4 | TRBD2 | - | TRBV28 | CASRTSGRADIQYF | TGTGCCAGCAGGACTAGCGGGAGAGCTGACATTCAGTACTTC
TRBJ2-2 | - | - | TRBV14 | CASSQDKATRHTGELFF | TGTGCCAGCAGCCAAGATAAAGCGACCCGTCACACCGGGGAGCTGTTTTTT
TRBJ2-3 | - | - | TRBV29-1 | CSVNGGRTDTQYF | TGCAGCGTTAACGGGGGGCGCACAGATACGCAGTATTTT
TRBJ1-6 | - | - | TRBV11-3 | CASSSQGRVNSPLHF | TGTGCCAGCAGCTCTCAGGGGAGGGTTAATTCACCCCTCCACTTT
TRBJ2-7 | TRBD1 | - | TRBV6-5 | CASSFRTGGREQYF | TGTGCCAGCAGCTTCAGGACAGGGGGGCGTGAGCAGTACTTC
TRBJ2-5 | TRBD2 | - | TRBV6-5 | CASSYSSELGGETQYF | TGTGCCAGCAGTTACTCGAGCGAGCTGGGGGGGGAGACCCAGTACTTC
TRBJ2-3 | TRBD2 | - | TRBV9 | CASSGSGGAFSDTQYF | TGTGCCAGCAGCGGGAGCGGGGGGGCTTTTTCGGATACGCAGTATTTT
TRBJ2-5 | - | - | TRBV20-1 | CSASHRGGETQYF | TGCAGTGCCAGTCATAGAGGTGGCGAGACCCAGTACTTC
TRBJ1-6 | TRBD1 | - | TRBV2 | CASSATGEADSPLHF | TGTGCCAGCAGTGCCACAGGGGAGGCCGATTCACCCCTCCACTTT
TRBJ1-1 | - | - | TRBV25-1 | CASSEPNRDPAFF | TGTGCCAGCAGTGAACCAAACAGGGATCCAGCTTTCTTT
TRBJ1-5 | - | - | TRBV19 | CASSLKGGDSQPQHF | TGTGCCAGTAGTCTAAAAGGGGGAGACAGTCAGCCCCAGCATTTT
TRBJ1-1 | TRBD1 | - | TRBV11-3 | CASSLELQGEAFF | TGTGCCAGCAGCTTAGAACTACAGGGGGAAGCTTTCTTT
TRBJ2-2 | - | - | TRBV30 | CAWTPLGGTGELFF | TGTGCCTGGACCCCCCTGGGGGGCACCGGGGAGCTGTTTTTT
TRBJ2-2 | TRBD2 | - | TRBV7-2 | CASSSGTSGNPVNTGELFF | TGTGCCAGCAGCTCCGGGACTAGCGGGAACCCGGTGAACACCGGGGAGCTGTTTTTT
TRBJ1-5 | - | - | TRBV6-1 | CASSEARSNQPQHF | TGTGCCAGCAGTGAAGCGCGAAGCAATCAGCCCCAGCATTTT
TRBJ1-2 | TRBD1 | - | TRBV6-5 | CASIPTGTEYGYTF | TGTGCCAGCATTCCAACCGGGACAGAGTATGGCTACACCTTC
TRBJ2-3 | - | - | TRBV11-3 | CASSFRSTDTQYF | TGTGCCAGCAGCTTCCGGAGCACAGATACGCAGTATTTT
TRBJ1-1 | - | - | TRBV27 | CASSTHPRAITEAFF | TGTGCCAGCAGTACACACCCCAGGGCGATTACTGAAGCTTTCTTT